This TCR beta chain was identified during a study of CXCR3-negative and CXCR3-positive naive CD8 T cells. Whole-study results and caveats: Comparison of naive cells showed more hydrophobic TRB CDR3s in CXCR3-positive than in CXCR3-negative naive cells.

UMI-tagged TRB cDNA libraries were built via 5' RACE. TCRdb re-analyzed the 5' RACE reads; it lists each CDR3 protein once, without DNA. This sample contains fewer than 140,000 distinct CDR3 sequences. Concerning this clonotype itself: Its antigen remains unidentified.

Germline V lookup: CDR1 MGHRA, CDR2 YSYEKL. The length of the CDR3 is 18 residues. Researchers sorted approximately 290,000 cells of each CD8+ T cell subset in triplicate. This sequence joins TRBV4-1 and TRBJ2-7; TCRdb calls TRBD2, which cannot be checked without DNA. The receptor's source is a human donor in good health. Some clones in this sample may be carry-over from other donors' samples. Material: naive CXCR3+ CD8+ T cells from blood. Subset here: CD45RO-CCR7+CD27+CD95- naive CD8+ T cells expressing CXCR3 (TNR3+). This CDR3 is CASSPILAGGLSSYEQYF.